Below, 18 T cell receptor beta chains from the same sample are listed, as sequenced in a study of cytomegalovirus exposure and HLA in healthy donors. Primers: 60 Vbeta forward and 13 Jbeta reverse. Only in-frame clones appear in the TCRdb table, and some are missing; sequencing was by immunoSEQ multiplex PCR. The repertoire holds approximately 220,000 clones, with 75% to 90% as singletons. Sequencing was performed on PBMCs. The receptors were gathered from a boy aged 2 to 10 in good health and CMV-seronegative.

The chain has TRBV29-1 and TRBJ2-7; TRBD1 agrees at 8 bases. The CDR3 length is 13 residues. Germline V gene sequence: CDR1 SQVTM, CDR2 ANQGSEA. The V gene end was trimmed by 5 bases and the J gene end by 3 bases; junction bases not matched to a gene: 6. The CDR3 reads CSVTGTGDYEQYF. The CDR3, as DNA: TGCAGCGTTACCGGGACAGGAGACTACGAGCAGTACTTC.

Worth noting for this clone: The identical CDR3 is also encoded by other nucleotide sequences in the sample. The J gene is TRBJ1-2, the V gene TRBV7-9; possibly TRBD1 for D (6 bases). CDR1 is SEHNR and CDR2 is FQNEAQ in the germline V gene (reference sequence). With 2 bases removed from V and 2 bases from J, the gap between germline ends came to 6 bases. The CDR3 is made up of 13 amino acids. The CDR3 DNA follows: TGTGCCAGCAGCTTACAGGGGAACTATGGCTACACCTTC. It specifies CASSLQGNYGYTF.

The gene calls are TRBV15 and TRBJ1-5, with D possibly being TRBD1 (5 bases). Between the trimmed V and J ends, which lost 7 bases and 0 bases, there was a span of 13 bases. The germline gives CDR1 LNHNV, CDR2 YYDKDF (reference sequence). There are 15 residues in the CDR3. CDR3 bases: TGTGCCACCACCCAGGGCGAGTATAGCAATCAGCCCCAGCATTTT. Protein product: CATTQGEYSNQPQHF.

The rearrangement joins TRBV10-1 to TRBJ2-1, with 9 nucleotides matching TRBD2. The CDR3 runs to 14 residues. Per germline, CDR1 WNHNN and CDR2 SYGVQD (reference sequence). J gave up 8 bases and V 6 bases, and 8 bases lay outside the gene matches. For the CDR3, the DNA is TGCGCCAGCAGGGCTAGCGGGGAGGCCCATGAGCAGTTCTTC. Translation: CASRASGEAHEQFF.

The chain joins TRBV15 to TRBJ2-5; 11 bases align to TRBD2. This CDR3 region has 16 residues. After removal of 4 bases from V and 1 base from J, the junction contained 5 bases not matched to a gene. Germline assignment: CDR1 LNHNV and CDR2 YYDKDF (reference sequence). The CDR3 DNA is TGTGCCACCAGCACTGGGACTAGCGGCCTCCAAGAGACCCAGTACTTC. This gives the protein CATSTGTSGLQETQYF.

The genes are TRBV6-4 and TRBJ1-2; 9 bases fit TRBD1. Germline V gene data show CDR1 as MRHNA and CDR2 as SNTAGT. CDR3 size: 15 residues. The trim removed 0 bases at V and 6 bases at J, leaving 5 bases unmatched. The CDR3 region has the DNA TGTGCCAGCAGTGACTCACCGGACAGGGGTGATGGCTACACCTTC. Translated, it gives CASSDSPDRGDGYTF.

This chain uses TRBV7-2 with TRBJ2-3, with a possible D match to TRBD2 (6 bases). This CDR3 has 15 amino acids. Germline V lookup: CDR1 SGHTA, CDR2 FQGNSA. V was clipped by 5 bases and J by 6 bases, with 18 bases between them. CDR3: CASSPAGGEADTQYF. The DNA of the CDR3 is TGTGCCAGCAGCCCGGCGGGCGGGGAAGCTGATACGCAGTATTTT.

This chain links TRBV11-2 with TRBJ1-1; D call uncertain. The CDR3 totals 14 residues. Between the trimmed V and J ends, which lost 5 bases and 1 base, there was a span of 11 bases. Germline CDR1 is SGHAT and CDR2 is FQNNGV. CDR3 coding DNA: TGTGCCAGCAGCCCCCGACAAGGGAACACTGAAGCTTTCTTT. This gives the protein CASSPRQGNTEAFF.

This clone was observed once. This rearrangement joins TRBV2 to TRBJ2-5; 10 bases are shared with TRBD1. The V and J ends lost 5 bases and 4 bases, in that order; junction bases with no gene match: 7. Germline V gene lookup returns CDR1 SNHLY and CDR2 FYNNEI. The CDR3 spans 15 residues. Here the CDR3 reads CASSHVGQGVETQYF. The CDR3 DNA follows: TGTGCCAGCAGTCACGTAGGACAGGGGGTAGAGACCCAGTACTTC.

In this sample, this clone turned up a few times. The rearrangement links TRBV5-1 to TRBJ2-5, with TRBD2 identical over 9 bases. Trimming took 3 bases from V and 7 from J; bases not matched to a gene: 19. This CDR3 has 18 residues. Per the germline V gene, CDR1 is SGHRS and CDR2 is YFSETQ. In nucleotides, the CDR3 is TGCGCCAGCAGCTCGCCGAAGGATAGCGGGGGTCCTTTTGGGACCCAGTACTTC. Its translation: CASSSPKDSGGPFGTQYF.

This chain connects TRBV7-9 to TRBJ1-6, with TRBD1 as a possible D gene (5 bases). Germline CDR1 is SEHNR and CDR2 is FQNEAQ (reference sequence). V lost 1 base, J lost 8 bases, and 12 bases lay in between. This CDR3 spans 15 amino acids. The CDR3 protein is CASSLGGDLYSPLHF. The CDR3 nucleotides are TGTGCCAGCAGCTTAGGGGGGGACCTATATTCACCCCTCCACTTT.

J is TRBJ2-7 and V is TRBV2; no clear D gene. Trimming shortened V by 7 bases and J by 3 bases, and 10 bases separated the two germline ends. CDR3 size: 12 residues. Germline V CDR1 and CDR2: SNHLY, FYNNEI. This CDR3 is CASTVGGYEQYF. For the CDR3, the DNA is TGTGCCAGCACGGTAGGCGGCTACGAGCAGTACTTC.

The J gene is TRBJ2-2, the V gene TRBV13; no reliable D call. V shed 1 base and J shed 0 bases, with 12 bases lying between them. The CDR3 loop spans 17 amino acids. Looked up from germline, CDR1 is PRHDT and CDR2 is FYEKMQ (reference sequence). CDR3 loop: CASSLVGRFPNTGELFF. The CDR3 nucleotides read TGTGCCAGCAGCTTAGTGGGCCGCTTTCCGAACACCGGGGAGCTGTTTTTT. Supplemented by reference TRBV13 and TRBJ2-2, the full variable domain reads AAGVIQSPRHLIKEKRETATLKCYPIPRHDTVYWYQQGPGQDPQFLISFYEKMQSDKGSIPDRFSAQQFSDYHSELNMSSLELGDSALYFCASSLVGRFPNTGELFFGEGSRLTVL.

This clone was seen a few times. CDR3 residues: CSVGSSYEQYF. In DNA, the CDR3 is TGCAGCGTTGGCAGCTCCTACGAGCAGTACTTC. J is TRBJ2-7 and V is TRBV29-1; D remains ambiguous. V lost 4 bases and J 0 bases, leaving 4 bases between the germline ends. The CDR3 spans 11 residues. From germline, CDR1 is SQVTM and CDR2 ANQGSEA.

The gene calls are TRBV10-3 and TRBJ2-3; the match to TRBD2 covers 10 bases. With 5 bases clipped from V and 3 bases from J, the junction kept 2 bases outside the gene matches. Germline V gene sequence: CDR1 ENHRY, CDR2 SYGVKD. The CDR3 is 14 residues long. In DNA, the CDR3 is TGTGCCATCAGTACTAGCGGGAATACAGATACGCAGTATTTT. Translating it yields CAISTSGNTDTQYF.

V usage is TRBV10-3 and J usage is TRBJ2-7; 11 nucleotides agree with TRBD1. Germline values: CDR1 ENHRY, CDR2 SYGVKD. The junction had 10 bases not matched to a gene; V was cut back by 6 bases and J by 3 bases. This CDR3 comprises 16 residues. The CDR3 DNA follows: TGTGCCATCAGACCCAAAACGGGACAGGGGGACTACGAGCAGTACTTC. This translates into CAIRPKTGQGDYEQYF.

The chain combines TRBV5-1 with TRBJ2-3; possible D gene TRBD2, 6 bases. Germline CDR1 reads SGHRS; CDR2 reads YFSETQ. Trimming removed 3 bases from V and 0 bases from J, with 8 bases in between. The CDR3 has 14 amino acids. The CDR3 loop reads CASSSGTSTDTQYF. CDR3 nucleotide sequence: TGCGCCAGCAGCTCTGGGACTAGCACAGATACGCAGTATTTT.

The genes are TRBV2 and TRBJ2-1, with TRBD2 matching over 8 bases. Losses at the gene ends were 7 bases for V and 0 bases for J; bases not matched to a gene: 5. Germline lookup yields CDR1 SNHLY and CDR2 FYNNEI. This CDR3 has 15 residues. The CDR3 reads CASTTSGSSYNEQFF. The CDR3 bases are TGTGCCAGCACCACTAGCGGTAGCTCCTACAATGAGCAGTTCTTC.